The 9 T cell receptor beta chains below were found in one sample sequenced in a study of T-cell reconstitution after alpha-beta-depleted transplantation in children. Unique molecular identifiers tagged the TCRbeta library. TCRdb analysed the PCR reads with MiXCR anew, one entry per CDR3 protein. The sample consists of 84,000 or so distinct CDR3 sequences, 15% of them appearing once. The sequencing used PBMCs, mostly from graft donor cells, collected 180 days after TCRalphabeta/CD19-depleted stem cell transplant. These receptors all stem from a male patient between 2 and 10 years old who had a stem cell transplant for acute lymphoblastic leukemia, so the T cells may come from the graft donor.

This clonotype turned up a few times. The gene calls are TRBV7-9 and TRBJ2-7, with 8 nucleotides matching TRBD1. There are 14 residues in the CDR3. Unmatched junction bases numbered 2, after V lost 2 bases and J lost 2 bases. The germline gives CDR1 SEHNR, CDR2 FQNEAQ (reference sequence). Here the CDR3 DNA reads TGTGCCAGCAGCTTAACGGGACAGGCCTACGAGCAGTACTTC. This sequence encodes CASSLTGQAYEQYF.

V gene TRBV28 combines with J gene TRBJ1-5, with D possibly being TRBD1 (5 bases). Trimming removed 3 bases from V and 3 bases from J, with 12 bases in between. The CDR3 sequence is 15 residues long. Looked up from germline, CDR1 is MDHEN and CDR2 is SYDVKM. CDR3 protein: CASSFPGSLNQPQHF. The DNA for the CDR3 is TGTGCCAGCAGTTTTCCAGGGTCCCTCAATCAGCCCCAGCATTTT.

Ten or more counts support this clonotype. The rearrangement uses TRBV11-2 and TRBJ2-7; D may be TRBD1 (6 bases). The V and J ends lost 2 bases and 3 bases respectively, with 14 bases between them. CDR3 length: 15 residues. The germline CDR1 and CDR2 sequences are SGHAT and FQNNGV. The CDR3 region is CASSLRGDIGYEQYF. CDR3 nucleotide sequence: TGTGCCAGCAGCTTACGAGGGGACATCGGCTACGAGCAGTACTTC.

The V call is TRBV3-1, the J call TRBJ2-5, with TRBD2 as a possible D gene (6 bases). Germline values: CDR1 LGHDT, CDR2 YNNKEL (reference sequence). The V and J ends lost 0 bases and 7 bases respectively, with 15 bases between them. The CDR3 has 15 amino acids. The CDR3 DNA reads as TGTGCCAGCAGCCAAGATTCCACGGTGGGGGGGACCCAGTACTTC. Translating gives CASSQDSTVGGTQYF.

V is TRBV27 and J is TRBJ1-3; D is perhaps TRBD1 (5 bases). Germline V gives CDR1 MNHEY, CDR2 SMNVEV (reference sequence). The CDR3 extends over 16 amino acids. Between the trimmed V and J ends, which lost 5 bases and 4 bases, there was a span of 18 bases. CDR3 residues: CASSRNRRGPGNTIYF. The CDR3 DNA is TGTGCCAGCAGTAGAAACAGGCGGGGTCCCGGAAACACCATATATTTT.

The V gene is TRBV12-5, the J gene TRBJ1-2; 7 nucleotides align to TRBD1. V lost 3 bases to trimming and J lost 6 bases; unmatched junction nucleotides: 7. The germline V gene encodes CDR1 LGHNT and CDR2 FRNRAP. The CDR3 totals 14 residues. DNA for the CDR3: TGTGCTAGTGGTTTCCGAGGGGGCGCGGATGGCTACACCTTC. It translates to CASGFRGGADGYTF.

This clonotype was detected only a few times. The V gene is TRBV6-5, the J gene TRBJ2-5, with a tentative D call TRBD1 (6 bases). The CDR3 spans 15 residues. The germline gives CDR1 MNHEY, CDR2 SVGAGI. V lost 0 bases to trimming and J lost 5 bases, with 13 bases between them. CDR3 bases: TGTGCCAGCAGTTACTCGTACAGGGCGGCGGAGACCCAGTACTTC. Residues: CASSYSYRAAETQYF.

This chain links TRBV20-1 with TRBJ1-1, with D tentatively TRBD1 (5 bases). V was clipped by 5 bases and J by 6 bases, with 16 bases between them. Germline V lookup: CDR1 DFQATT, CDR2 SNEGSKA (reference sequence). This CDR3 comprises 13 residues. DNA of the CDR3: TGCAGTGCTCATACGGGGCTCGAGCCTGAAGCTTTCTTT. It is translated as CSAHTGLEPEAFF.

This clonotype was recorded at least ten times. This CDR3 is CSAIRDTNQPQHF. CDR3 DNA sequence: TGCAGTGCTATCCGGGACACCAATCAGCCCCAGCATTTT. V is TRBV20-1 and J is TRBJ1-5; a weak D match, TRBD1 (6 bases). The length of the CDR3 is 13 residues. V lost 4 bases and J 3 bases, leaving 10 bases between the germline ends. Germline V CDR1 and CDR2: DFQATT, SNEGSKA (reference sequence).